This T cell receptor (beta chain) derives from a study of shared clonotypes between healthy human individuals. A word on this clone: The antigen is unknown.

Evenly divided among several immunoSEQ plates was the genomic DNA of each subset. Sequencing used immunoSEQ multiplex PCR; TCRdb keeps in-frame clones, though not all of them. The table records approximately 710,000 clones, about nine tenths of them present only once. Donors had no recently reported acute infections or vaccinations and were HIV-negative. With CCR7-negative CD45RA+ TemRA cells, CD45RO+ cells were combined in CD8 memory. Trimming took 3 bases from V and 3 from J, leaving 11 bases between them. CDR1 and CDR2 from the germline V gene are SQVTM and ANQGSEA. There are 13 residues in the CDR3. Study-wide results and caveats: Genetic and exposure-history diversity was limited by the few donors.

This chain uses TRBV29-1 with TRBJ1-1; D unclear. Sequencing was done on a sample of memory CD8+ T cells from PBMCs. The subset denotes: CD45RO+ cells pooled with CCR7-negative TemRA cells. This receptor was identified in a man aged 18 to 29 in good health. Some clones in this sample may be carry-over from other donors' samples. CDR3 sequence (DNA): TGCAGCGTTGAGGGAATGGACTACACTGAAGCTTTCTTT. Amino acids: CSVEGMDYTEAFF.